Included here is one TCR beta chain sequence, with context. The use of a sample-barcoded 5' primer and a J-beta primer mix characterized a second PCR of roughly 6 to 11 cycles. MiXCR was run by TCRdb on the 5' RACE reads, yielding one entry per CDR3 protein. The sample lists about 680,000 distinct CDR3 sequences; around 48% were seen once. This sample stems from a study of blood T cells in healthy people across ages. Germline CDR1 and CDR2: DFQATT and SNEGSKA (reference sequence). Trimming took 7 bases from V and 2 from J, leaving 16 bases between them. CDR3 length: 14 amino acids. The sequence derives from an older woman in good health. The sample taken for sequencing was blood. This sequence joins TRBV20-1 and TRBJ2-3; D unclear. The CDR3 nucleotides are TGCAGTGTCATGGTGGGTCTCACCACAGATACGCAGTATTTT. It encodes CSVMVGLTTDTQYF.